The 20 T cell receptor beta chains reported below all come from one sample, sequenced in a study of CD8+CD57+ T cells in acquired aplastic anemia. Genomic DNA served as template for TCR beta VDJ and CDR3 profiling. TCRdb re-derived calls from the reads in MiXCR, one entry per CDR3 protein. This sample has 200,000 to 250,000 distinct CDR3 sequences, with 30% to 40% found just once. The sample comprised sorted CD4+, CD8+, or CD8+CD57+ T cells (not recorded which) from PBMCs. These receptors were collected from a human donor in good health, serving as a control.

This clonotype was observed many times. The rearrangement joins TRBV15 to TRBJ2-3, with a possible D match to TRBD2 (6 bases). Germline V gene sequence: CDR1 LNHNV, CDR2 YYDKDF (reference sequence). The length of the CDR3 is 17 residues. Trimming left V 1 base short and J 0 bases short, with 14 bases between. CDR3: CATSRARSGASTDTQYF. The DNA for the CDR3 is TGTGCCACCAGCAGAGCCCGTAGCGGAGCTAGCACAGATACGCAGTATTTT. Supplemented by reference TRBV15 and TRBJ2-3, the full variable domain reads DAMVIQNPRYQVTQFGKPVTLSCSQTLNHNVMYWYQQKSSQAPKLLFHYYDKDFNNEADTPDNFQSRRPNTSFCFLDIRSPGLGDTAMYLCATSRARSGASTDTQYFGPGTRLTVL.

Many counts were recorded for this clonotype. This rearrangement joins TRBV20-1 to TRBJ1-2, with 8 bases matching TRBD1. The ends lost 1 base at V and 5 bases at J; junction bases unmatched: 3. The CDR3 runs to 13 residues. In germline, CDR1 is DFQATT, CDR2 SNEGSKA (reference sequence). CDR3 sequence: CSARGTGNYGYTF. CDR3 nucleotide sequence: TGCAGTGCTAGAGGGACAGGGAATTATGGCTACACCTTC.

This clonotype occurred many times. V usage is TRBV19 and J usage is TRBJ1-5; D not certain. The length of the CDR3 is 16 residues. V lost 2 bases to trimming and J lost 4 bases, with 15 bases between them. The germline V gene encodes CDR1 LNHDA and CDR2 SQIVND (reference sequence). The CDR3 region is CASSIRTDSWNQPQHF. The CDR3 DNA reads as TGTGCCAGTAGTATAAGGACGGACTCTTGGAATCAGCCCCAGCATTTT.

Here the CDR3 DNA reads TGTGCCATCAGTGAGCTCGGTGGCTACACCTTC. This gives the protein CAISELGGYTF. J is TRBJ1-2 and V is TRBV10-3; D not certain. The CDR3 is 11 residues long. Trimming took off 2 bases at V and 7 bases at J, with 5 bases between the two ends. Germline CDR1 reads ENHRY; CDR2 reads SYGVKD.

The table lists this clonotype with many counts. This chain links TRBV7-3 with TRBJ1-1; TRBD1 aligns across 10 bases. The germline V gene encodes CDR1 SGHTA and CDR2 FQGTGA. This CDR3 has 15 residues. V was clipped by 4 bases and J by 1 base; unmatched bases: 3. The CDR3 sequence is CASSSGQGTNTEAFF. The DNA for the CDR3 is TGTGCCAGCAGCTCGGGACAGGGGACGAACACTGAAGCTTTCTTT.

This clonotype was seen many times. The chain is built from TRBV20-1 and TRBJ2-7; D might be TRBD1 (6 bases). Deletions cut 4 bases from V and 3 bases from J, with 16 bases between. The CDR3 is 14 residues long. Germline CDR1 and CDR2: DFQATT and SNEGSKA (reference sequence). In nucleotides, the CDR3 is TGCAGTGCTAAACGACTCGGACAGAACTACGAGCAGTACTTC. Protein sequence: CSAKRLGQNYEQYF.

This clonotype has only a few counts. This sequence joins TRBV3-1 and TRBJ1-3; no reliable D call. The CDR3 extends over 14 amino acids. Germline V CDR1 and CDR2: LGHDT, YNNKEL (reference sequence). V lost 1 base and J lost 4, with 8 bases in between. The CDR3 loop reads CASSQAMVGNTIYF. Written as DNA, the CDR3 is TGTGCCAGCAGCCAAGCAATGGTGGGAAACACCATATATTTT. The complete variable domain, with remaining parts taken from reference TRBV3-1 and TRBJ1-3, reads DTAVSQTPKYLVTQMGNDKSIKCEQNLGHDTMYWYKQDSKKFLKIMFSYNNKELIINETVPNRFSPKSPDKAHLNLHINSLELGDSAVYFCASSQAMVGNTIYFGEGSWLTVV.

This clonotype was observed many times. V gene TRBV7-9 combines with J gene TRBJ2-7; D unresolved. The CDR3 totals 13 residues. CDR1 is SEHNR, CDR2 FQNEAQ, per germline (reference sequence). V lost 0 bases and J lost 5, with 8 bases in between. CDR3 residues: CASSLARFHEQYF. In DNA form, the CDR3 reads TGTGCCAGCAGCTTAGCAAGATTCCACGAGCAGTACTTC.

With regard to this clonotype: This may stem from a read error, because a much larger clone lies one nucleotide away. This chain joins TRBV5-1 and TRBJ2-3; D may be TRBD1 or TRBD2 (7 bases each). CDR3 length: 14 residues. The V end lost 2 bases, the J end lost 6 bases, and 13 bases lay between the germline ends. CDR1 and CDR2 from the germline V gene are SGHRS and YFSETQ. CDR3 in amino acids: CASSFGTAGDTQYF. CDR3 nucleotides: TGCGCCAGCAGCTTTGGGACAGCGGGGGATACGCAGTATTTT.

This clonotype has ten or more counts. The CDR3 is CATQPPGTGGTEQFF. In DNA, the CDR3 is TGTGCCACTCAGCCACCCGGGACAGGGGGCACTGAGCAGTTCTTC. This chain joins TRBV10-3 and TRBJ2-1, with 12 bases fitting TRBD1. The CDR3 is 15 amino acids. V shed 10 bases, J shed 9 bases, and the junction held 13 bases outside the gene matches. CDR1 is ENHRY, CDR2 SYGVKD, per germline.

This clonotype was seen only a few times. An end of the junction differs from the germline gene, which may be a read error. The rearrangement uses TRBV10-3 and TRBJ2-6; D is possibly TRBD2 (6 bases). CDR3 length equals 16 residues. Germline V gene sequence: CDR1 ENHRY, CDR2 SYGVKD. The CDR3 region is CASSLLGGSGANVLTF. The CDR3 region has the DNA TGTGCCAGCAGTTTATTGGGGGGCTCTGGGGCCAACGTCCTGACTTTC.

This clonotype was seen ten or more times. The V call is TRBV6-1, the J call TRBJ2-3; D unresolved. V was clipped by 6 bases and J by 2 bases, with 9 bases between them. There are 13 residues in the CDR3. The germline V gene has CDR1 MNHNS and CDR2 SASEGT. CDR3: CASSRINTDTQYF. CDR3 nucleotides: TGTGCCAGCAGCAGAATCAACACAGATACGCAGTATTTT.

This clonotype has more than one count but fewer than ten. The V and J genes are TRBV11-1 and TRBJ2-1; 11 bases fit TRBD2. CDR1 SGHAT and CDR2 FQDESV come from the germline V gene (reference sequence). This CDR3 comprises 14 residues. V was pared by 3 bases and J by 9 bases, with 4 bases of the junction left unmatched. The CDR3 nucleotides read TGTGCCAGCAGCTTTTTAGCGGGGGGGCTTGAGCAGTTCTTC. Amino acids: CASSFLAGGLEQFF.

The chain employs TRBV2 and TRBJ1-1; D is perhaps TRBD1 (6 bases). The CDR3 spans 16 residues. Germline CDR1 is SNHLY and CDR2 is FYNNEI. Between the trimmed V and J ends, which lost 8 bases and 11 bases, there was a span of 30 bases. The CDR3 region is CASSWGAGAGGVGAFF. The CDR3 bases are TGTGCCAGCTCTTGGGGGGCGGGGGCCGGGGGAGTGGGCGCTTTCTTT.

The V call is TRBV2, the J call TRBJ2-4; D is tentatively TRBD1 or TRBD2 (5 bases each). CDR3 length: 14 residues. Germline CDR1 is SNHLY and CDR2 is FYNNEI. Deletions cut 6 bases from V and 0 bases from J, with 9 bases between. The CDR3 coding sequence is TGTGCCAGCAGGGGGGTAAAAGCCAAAAACATTCAGTACTTC. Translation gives CASRGVKAKNIQYF.

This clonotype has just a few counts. As DNA, the CDR3 is TGTGCCAGCAGTGCGAACAGGGACGGGCAGTACTTC. Translation gives CASSANRDGQYF. The chain has TRBV6-1 and TRBJ2-7, with a possible D match to TRBD1 (6 bases). Trimming removed 4 bases at V and 9 bases at J, with 13 bases between. The CDR3 totals 12 residues. CDR1 and CDR2 (germline): MNHNS, SASEGT.

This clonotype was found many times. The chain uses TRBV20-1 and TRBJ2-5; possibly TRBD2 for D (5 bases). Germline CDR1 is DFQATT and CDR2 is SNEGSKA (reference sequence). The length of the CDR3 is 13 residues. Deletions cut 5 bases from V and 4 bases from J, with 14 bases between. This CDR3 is CSAVRDGGETQYF. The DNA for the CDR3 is TGCAGTGCTGTCCGGGATGGAGGAGAGACCCAGTACTTC.

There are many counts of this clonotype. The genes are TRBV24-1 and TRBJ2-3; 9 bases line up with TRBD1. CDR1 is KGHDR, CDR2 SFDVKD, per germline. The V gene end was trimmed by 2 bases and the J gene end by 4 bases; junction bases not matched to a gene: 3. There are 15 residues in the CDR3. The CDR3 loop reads CATSDWGQGSDTQYF. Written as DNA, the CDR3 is TGTGCCACCAGTGATTGGGGACAGGGATCAGATACGCAGTATTTT.

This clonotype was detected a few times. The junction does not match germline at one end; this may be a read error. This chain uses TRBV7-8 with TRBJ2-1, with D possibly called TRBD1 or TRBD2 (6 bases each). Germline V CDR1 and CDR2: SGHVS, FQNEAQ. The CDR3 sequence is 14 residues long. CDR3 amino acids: CASSLAQGRNEQFF. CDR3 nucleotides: TGTGCCAGCAGCCTAGCGCAGGGGAGGAATGAGCAGTTCTTC.

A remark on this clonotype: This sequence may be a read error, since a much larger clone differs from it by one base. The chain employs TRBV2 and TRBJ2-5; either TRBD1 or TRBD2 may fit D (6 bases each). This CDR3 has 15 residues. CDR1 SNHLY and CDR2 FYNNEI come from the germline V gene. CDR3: CASSEPGRGRETQCF. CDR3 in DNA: TGTGCCAGCAGTGAGCCGGGACGGGGGCGAGAGACCCAGTGCTTC.